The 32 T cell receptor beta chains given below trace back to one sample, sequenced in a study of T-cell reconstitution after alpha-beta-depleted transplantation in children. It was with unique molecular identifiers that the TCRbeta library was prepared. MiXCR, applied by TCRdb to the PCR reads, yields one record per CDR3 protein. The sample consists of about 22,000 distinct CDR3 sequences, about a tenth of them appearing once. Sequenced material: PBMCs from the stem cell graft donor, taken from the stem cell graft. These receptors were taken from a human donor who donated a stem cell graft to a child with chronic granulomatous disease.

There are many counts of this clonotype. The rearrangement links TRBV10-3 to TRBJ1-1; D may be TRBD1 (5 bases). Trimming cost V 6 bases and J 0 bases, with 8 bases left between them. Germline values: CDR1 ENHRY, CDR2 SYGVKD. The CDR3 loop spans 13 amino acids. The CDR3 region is CAIRGLLNTEAFF. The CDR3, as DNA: TGTGCCATCAGGGGGCTCCTGAACACTGAAGCTTTCTTT.

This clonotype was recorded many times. In nucleotides, the CDR3 is TGTGCCAGCAGAACTAAATGCCGAGAGACCCAGTACTTC. Translated, it gives CASRTKCRETQYF. The chain links TRBV27 to TRBJ2-5; D not certain. The germline V and J ends were trimmed by 6 bases and 4 bases, with 12 bases remaining between them. Germline CDR1 MNHEY, CDR2 SMNVEV (reference sequence). The CDR3 sequence is 13 residues long.

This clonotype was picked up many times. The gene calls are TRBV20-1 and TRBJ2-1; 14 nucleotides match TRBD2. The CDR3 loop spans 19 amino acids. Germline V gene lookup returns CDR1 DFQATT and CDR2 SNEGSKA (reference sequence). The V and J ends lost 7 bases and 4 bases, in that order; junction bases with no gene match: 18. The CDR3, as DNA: TGCAGTGGGGAAAAACCGGGACTAGCGGGAGCTAGGGCTTACAATGAGCAGTTCTTC. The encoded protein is CSGEKPGLAGARAYNEQFF.

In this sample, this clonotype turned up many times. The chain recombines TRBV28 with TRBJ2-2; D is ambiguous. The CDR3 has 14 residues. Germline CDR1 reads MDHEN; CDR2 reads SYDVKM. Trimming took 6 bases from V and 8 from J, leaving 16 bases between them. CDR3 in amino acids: CASRGRSDRGELFF. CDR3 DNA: TGTGCCAGCAGGGGAAGATCGGACCGGGGGGAGCTGTTTTTT.

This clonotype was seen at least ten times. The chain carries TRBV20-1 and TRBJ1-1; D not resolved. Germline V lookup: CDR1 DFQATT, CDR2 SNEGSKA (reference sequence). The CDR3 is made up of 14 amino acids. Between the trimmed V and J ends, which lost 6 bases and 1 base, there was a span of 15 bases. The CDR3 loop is CSAVASNPNTEAFF. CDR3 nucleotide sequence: TGCAGTGCCGTAGCCTCTAATCCGAACACTGAAGCTTTCTTT.

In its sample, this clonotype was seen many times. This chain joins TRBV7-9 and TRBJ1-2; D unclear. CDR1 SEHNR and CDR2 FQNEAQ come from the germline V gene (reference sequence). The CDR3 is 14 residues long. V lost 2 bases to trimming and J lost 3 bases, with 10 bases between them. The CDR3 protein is CASSLPRTDYGYTF. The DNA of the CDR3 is TGTGCCAGCAGCTTACCCCGGACGGACTATGGCTACACCTTC. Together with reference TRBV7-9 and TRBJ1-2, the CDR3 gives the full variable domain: DTGVSQNPRHKITKRGQNVTFRCDPISEHNRLYWYRQTLGQGPEFLTYFQNEAQLEKSRLLSDRFSAERPKGSFSTLEIQRTEQGDSAMYLCASSLPRTDYGYTFGSGTRLTVV.

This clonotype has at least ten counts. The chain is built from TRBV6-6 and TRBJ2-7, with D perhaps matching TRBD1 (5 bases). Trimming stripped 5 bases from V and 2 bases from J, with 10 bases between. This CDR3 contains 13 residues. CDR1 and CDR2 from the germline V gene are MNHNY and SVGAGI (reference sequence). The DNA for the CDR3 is TGTGCCAGCAGTATGCGACAGACCTACGAGCAGTACTTC. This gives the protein CASSMRQTYEQYF.

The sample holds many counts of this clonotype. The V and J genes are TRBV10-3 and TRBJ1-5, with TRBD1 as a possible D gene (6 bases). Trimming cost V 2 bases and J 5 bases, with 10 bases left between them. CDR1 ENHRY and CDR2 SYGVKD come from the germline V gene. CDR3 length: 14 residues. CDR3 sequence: CAISEAGVDQPQHF. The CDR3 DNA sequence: TGTGCCATCAGTGAGGCAGGGGTGGATCAGCCCCAGCATTTT.

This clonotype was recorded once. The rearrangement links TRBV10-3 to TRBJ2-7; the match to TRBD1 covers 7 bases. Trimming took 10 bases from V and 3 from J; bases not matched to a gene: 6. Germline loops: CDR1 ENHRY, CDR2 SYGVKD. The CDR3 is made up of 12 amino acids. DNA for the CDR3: TGTGCCACCTTGACAGGGAACTACGAGCAGTACTTC. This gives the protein CATLTGNYEQYF.

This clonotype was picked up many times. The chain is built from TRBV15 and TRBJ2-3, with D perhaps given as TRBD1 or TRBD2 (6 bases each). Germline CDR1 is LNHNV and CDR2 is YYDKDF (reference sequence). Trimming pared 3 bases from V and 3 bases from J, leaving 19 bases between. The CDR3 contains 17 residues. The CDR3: CATSRYPGEGGTDTQYF. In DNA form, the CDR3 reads TGTGCCACCAGCAGGTATCCGGGAGAAGGGGGAACAGATACGCAGTATTTT. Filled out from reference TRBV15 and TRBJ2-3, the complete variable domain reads DAMVIQNPRYQVTQFGKPVTLSCSQTLNHNVMYWYQQKSSQAPKLLFHYYDKDFNNEADTPDNFQSRRPNTSFCFLDIRSPGLGDTAMYLCATSRYPGEGGTDTQYFGPGTRLTVL.

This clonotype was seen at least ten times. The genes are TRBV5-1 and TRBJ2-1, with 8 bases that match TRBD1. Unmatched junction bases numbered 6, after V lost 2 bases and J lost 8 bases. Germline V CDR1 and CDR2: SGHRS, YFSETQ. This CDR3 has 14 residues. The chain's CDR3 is CASSFEPTGDEQFF. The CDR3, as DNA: TGCGCCAGCAGCTTTGAACCGACAGGGGATGAGCAGTTCTTC.

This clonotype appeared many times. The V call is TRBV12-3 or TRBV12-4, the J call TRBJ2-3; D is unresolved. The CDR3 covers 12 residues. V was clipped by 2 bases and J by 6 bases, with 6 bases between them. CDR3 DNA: TGTGCCAGCAGTTTAAGAGGCGATACGCAGTATTTT. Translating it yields CASSLRGDTQYF.

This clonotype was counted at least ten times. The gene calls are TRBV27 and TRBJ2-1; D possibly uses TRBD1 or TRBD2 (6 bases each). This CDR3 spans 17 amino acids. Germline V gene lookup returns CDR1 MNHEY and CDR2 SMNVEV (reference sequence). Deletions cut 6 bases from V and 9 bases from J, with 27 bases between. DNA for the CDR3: TGTGCCAGCAGAACGGAGGGGGGAACTTTACTAGGTTCTGAGCAGTTCTTC. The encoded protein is CASRTEGGTLLGSEQFF.

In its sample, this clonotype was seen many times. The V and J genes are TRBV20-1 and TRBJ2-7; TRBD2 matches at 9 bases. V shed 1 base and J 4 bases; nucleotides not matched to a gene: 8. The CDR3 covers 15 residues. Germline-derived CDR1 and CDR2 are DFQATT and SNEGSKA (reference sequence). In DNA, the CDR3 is TGCAGTGCTAGAGCCCGGGCGGGAGGGCCTTACGAGCAGTACTTC. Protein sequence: CSARARAGGPYEQYF.

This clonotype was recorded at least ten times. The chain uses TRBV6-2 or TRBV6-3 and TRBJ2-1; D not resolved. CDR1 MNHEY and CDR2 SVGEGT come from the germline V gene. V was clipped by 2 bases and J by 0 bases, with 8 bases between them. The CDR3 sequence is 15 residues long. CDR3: CASSYGVNSYNEQFF. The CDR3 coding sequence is TGTGCCAGCAGTTACGGGGTAAACTCCTACAATGAGCAGTTCTTC.

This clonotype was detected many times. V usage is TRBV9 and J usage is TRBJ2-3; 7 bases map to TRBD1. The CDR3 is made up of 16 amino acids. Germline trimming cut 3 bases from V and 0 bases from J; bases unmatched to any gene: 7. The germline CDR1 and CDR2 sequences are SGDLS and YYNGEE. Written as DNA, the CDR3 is TGTGCCAGCAGCGGGGGGACAGCGCCTAGCACAGATACGCAGTATTTT. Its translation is CASSGGTAPSTDTQYF.

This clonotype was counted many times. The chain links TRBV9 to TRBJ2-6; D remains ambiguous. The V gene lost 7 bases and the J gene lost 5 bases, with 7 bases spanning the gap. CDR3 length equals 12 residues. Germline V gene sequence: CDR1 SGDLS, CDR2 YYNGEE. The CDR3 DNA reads TGTGCCAGCTTGTCGAGGGCCAACGTCCTGACTTTC. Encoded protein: CASLSRANVLTF.

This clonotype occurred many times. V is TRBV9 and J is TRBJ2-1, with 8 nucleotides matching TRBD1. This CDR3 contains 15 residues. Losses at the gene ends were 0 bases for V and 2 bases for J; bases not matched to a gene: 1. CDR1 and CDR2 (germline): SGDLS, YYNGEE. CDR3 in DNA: TGTGCCAGCAGCGTAGCAGGGGGCCCCTACAATGAGCAGTTCTTC. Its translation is CASSVAGGPYNEQFF.

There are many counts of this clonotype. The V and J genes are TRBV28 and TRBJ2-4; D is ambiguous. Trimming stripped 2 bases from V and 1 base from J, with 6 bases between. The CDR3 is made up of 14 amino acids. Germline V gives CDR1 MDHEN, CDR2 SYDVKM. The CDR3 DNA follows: TGTGCCAGCAGTTTAAGGCAGGCCAAAAACATTCAGTACTTC. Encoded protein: CASSLRQAKNIQYF. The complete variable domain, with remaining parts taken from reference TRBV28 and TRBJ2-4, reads DVKVTQSSRYLVKRTGEKVFLECVQDMDHENMFWYRQDPGLGLRLIYFSYDVKMKEKGDIPEGYSVSREKKERFSLILESASTNQTSMYLCASSLRQAKNIQYFGAGTRLSVL.

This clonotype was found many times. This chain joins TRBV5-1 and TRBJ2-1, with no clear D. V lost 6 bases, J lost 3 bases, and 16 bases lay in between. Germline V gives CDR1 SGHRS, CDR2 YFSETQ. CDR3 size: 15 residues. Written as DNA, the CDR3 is TGCGCCAGCACAGCTGAAGGCCTTCGCTACAATGAGCAGTTCTTC. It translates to CASTAEGLRYNEQFF.

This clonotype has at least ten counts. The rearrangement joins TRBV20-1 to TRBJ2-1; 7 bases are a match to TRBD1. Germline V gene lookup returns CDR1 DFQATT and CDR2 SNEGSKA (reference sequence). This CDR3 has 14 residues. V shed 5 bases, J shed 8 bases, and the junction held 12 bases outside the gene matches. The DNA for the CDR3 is TGCAGTGCTCAAGACAGGGCCCCCGGGGATGAGCAGTTCTTC. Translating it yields CSAQDRAPGDEQFF.

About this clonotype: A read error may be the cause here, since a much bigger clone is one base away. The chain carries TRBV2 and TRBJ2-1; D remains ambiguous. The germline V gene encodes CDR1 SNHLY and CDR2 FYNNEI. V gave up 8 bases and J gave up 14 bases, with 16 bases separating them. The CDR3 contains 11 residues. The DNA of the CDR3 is TGTGCCAGCTCCTCCGTGGGGTGCGAGTTCTTC. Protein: CASSSVGCEFF.

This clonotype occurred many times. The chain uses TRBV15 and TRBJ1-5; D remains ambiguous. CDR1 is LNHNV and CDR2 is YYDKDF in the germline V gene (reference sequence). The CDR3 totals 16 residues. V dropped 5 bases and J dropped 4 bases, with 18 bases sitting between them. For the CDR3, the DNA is TGTGCCACCAGCCCCAGCTTTATGGTAGGGAATCAGCCCCAGCATTTT. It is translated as CATSPSFMVGNQPQHF.

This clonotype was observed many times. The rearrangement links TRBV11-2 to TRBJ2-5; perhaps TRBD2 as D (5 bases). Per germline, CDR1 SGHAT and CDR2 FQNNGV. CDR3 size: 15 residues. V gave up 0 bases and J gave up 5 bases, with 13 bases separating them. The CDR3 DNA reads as TGTGCCAGCAGCTTAGATCGGGGAGTCTGGGAGACCCAGTACTTC. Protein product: CASSLDRGVWETQYF.

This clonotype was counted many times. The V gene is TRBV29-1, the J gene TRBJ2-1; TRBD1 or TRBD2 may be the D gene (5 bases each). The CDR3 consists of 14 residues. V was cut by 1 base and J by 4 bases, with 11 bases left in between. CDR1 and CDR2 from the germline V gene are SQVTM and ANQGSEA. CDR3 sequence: CSVEGVGGYNEQFF. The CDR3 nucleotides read TGCAGCGTTGAAGGGGTTGGGGGATACAATGAGCAGTTCTTC.

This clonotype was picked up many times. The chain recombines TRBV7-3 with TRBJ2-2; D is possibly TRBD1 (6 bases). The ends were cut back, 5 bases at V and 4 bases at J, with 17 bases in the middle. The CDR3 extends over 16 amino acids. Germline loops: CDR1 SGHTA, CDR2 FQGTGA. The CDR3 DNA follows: TGTGCCAGCAGCCTTTCATCCTCCAGGGGCACCGGGGAGCTGTTTTTT. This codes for CASSLSSSRGTGELFF. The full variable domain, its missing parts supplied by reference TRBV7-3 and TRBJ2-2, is GAGVSQTPSNKVTEKGKYVELRCDPISGHTALYWYRQSLGQGPEFLIYFQGTGAADDSGLPNDRFFAVRPEGSVSTLKIQRTERGDSAVYLCASSLSSSRGTGELFFGEGSRLTVL.

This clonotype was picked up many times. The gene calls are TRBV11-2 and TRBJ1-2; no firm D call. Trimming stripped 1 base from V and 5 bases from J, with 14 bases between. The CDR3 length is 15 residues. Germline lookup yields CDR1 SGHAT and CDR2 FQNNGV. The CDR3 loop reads CASSLVGPNPYGYTF. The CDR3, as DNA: TGTGCCAGCAGCTTAGTCGGCCCGAACCCTTATGGCTACACCTTC.

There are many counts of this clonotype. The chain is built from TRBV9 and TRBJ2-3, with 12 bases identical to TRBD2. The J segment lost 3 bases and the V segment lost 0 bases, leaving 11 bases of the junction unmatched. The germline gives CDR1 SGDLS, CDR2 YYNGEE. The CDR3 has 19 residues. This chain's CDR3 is CASSVGLAGGPTPTDTQYF. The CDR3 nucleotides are TGTGCCAGCAGCGTAGGTCTAGCGGGAGGGCCCACACCTACAGATACGCAGTATTTT.

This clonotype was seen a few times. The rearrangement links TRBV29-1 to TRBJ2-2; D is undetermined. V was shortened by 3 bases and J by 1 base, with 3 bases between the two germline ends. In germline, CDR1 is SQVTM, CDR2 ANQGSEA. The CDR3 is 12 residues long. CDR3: CSVEKNTGELFF. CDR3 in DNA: TGCAGCGTTGAGAAGAACACCGGGGAGCTGTTTTTT.

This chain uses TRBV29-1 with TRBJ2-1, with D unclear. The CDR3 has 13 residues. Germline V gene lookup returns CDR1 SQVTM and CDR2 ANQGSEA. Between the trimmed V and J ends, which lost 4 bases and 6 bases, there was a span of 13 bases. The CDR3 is CSVVPLLLNEQFF. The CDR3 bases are TGCAGCGTTGTCCCCCTTCTTCTCAATGAGCAGTTCTTC.

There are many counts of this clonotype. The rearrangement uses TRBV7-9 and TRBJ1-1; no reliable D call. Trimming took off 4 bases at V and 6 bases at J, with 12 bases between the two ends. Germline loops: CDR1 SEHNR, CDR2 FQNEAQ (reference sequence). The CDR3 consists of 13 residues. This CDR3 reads CASSSQDNSEAFF. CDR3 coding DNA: TGTGCCAGCAGCTCTCAAGACAACTCTGAAGCTTTCTTT.

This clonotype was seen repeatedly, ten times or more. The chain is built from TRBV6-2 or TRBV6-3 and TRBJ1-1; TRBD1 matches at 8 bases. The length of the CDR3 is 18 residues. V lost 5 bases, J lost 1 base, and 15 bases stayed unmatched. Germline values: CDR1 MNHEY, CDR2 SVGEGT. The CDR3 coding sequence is TGTGCCAGCAGTCCCCGACAGGGGCTCTCTGGGCCGAACACTGAAGCTTTCTTT. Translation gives CASSPRQGLSGPNTEAFF.